This passage covers 21 T cell receptor beta chains from one sample sequenced in a study of blood T cell repertoires in COVID-19. Here immunoSEQ multiplex PCR was the method, and the copy in TCRdb shows in-frame clones only, minus some. The sample contains approximately 500,000 clones, about 89% of which appear only once. Sequenced sample: peripheral blood. The receptors originated from a woman aged 50 to 60 with COVID-19, enrolled during active disease.

V usage is TRBV11-2 and J usage is TRBJ2-1; D unclear. CDR1 and CDR2 from the germline V gene are SGHAT and FQNNGV. V was clipped by 5 bases and J by 8 bases, with 19 bases between them. This CDR3 comprises 15 residues. The CDR3 nucleotides are TGTGCCAGCAGCCCCACACCGGAACCCAGCGATGAGCAGTTCTTC. Its protein product is CASSPTPEPSDEQFF.

The chain recombines TRBV28 with TRBJ2-7; D possibly corresponds to TRBD1 (5 bases). The CDR3 has 12 residues. V was shortened by 1 base and J by 6 bases, with 7 bases between the two germline ends. Germline V gene sequence: CDR1 MDHEN, CDR2 SYDVKM. The chain's CDR3 is CASSLSGFEQYF. In nucleotides, the CDR3 is TGTGCCAGCAGTTTATCAGGGTTCGAGCAGTACTTC.

The genes are TRBV9 and TRBJ1-2, with D perhaps TRBD1 (6 bases). The ends were cut back, 0 bases at V and 7 bases at J, with 13 bases in the middle. The CDR3 is made up of 14 amino acids. Germline values: CDR1 SGDLS, CDR2 YYNGEE. The chain's CDR3 is CASSVGSGAGGYTF. The DNA for the CDR3 is TGTGCCAGCAGCGTAGGCTCAGGGGCTGGTGGCTACACCTTC.

This sequence joins TRBV5-1 and TRBJ2-2; perhaps TRBD2 as D (6 bases). The CDR3 contains 12 residues. Germline V CDR1 and CDR2: SGHRS, YFSETQ. Deletions cut 7 bases from V and 10 bases from J, with 14 bases between. CDR3 sequence reads: CASGAGPPELFF. The DNA for the CDR3 is TGCGCCAGCGGTGCGGGACCCCCGGAGCTGTTTTTT.

V is TRBV7-9 and J is TRBJ2-2; TRBD1 matches at 8 bases. J was trimmed by 6 bases and V by 7 bases; bases with no gene match: 4. Germline V gene sequence: CDR1 SEHNR, CDR2 FQNEAQ (reference sequence). The CDR3 totals 13 residues. CDR3 residues: CASKDRGPGELFF. The CDR3 DNA follows: TGTGCCAGCAAAGACAGGGGCCCCGGGGAGCTGTTTTTT.

The V and J genes are TRBV6-5 and TRBJ1-2; tentative D call: TRBD1 (6 bases). Trimming stripped 8 bases from V and 6 bases from J, with 19 bases between. CDR1 is MNHEY, CDR2 SVGAGI, per germline. CDR3 size: 14 residues. The CDR3 region has the DNA TGTGCCAGCCTTGGCGGGGGGCATCGAGATGGCTACACCTTC. Translating it yields CASLGGGHRDGYTF.

V and J are TRBV19 and TRBJ2-1; 9 bases fit TRBD2. The CDR3 loop spans 15 amino acids. From germline, CDR1 is LNHDA and CDR2 SQIVND (reference sequence). The trim removed 3 bases at V and 4 bases at J, leaving 4 bases unmatched. CDR3 protein: CASSIRLAAYNEQFF. The CDR3 DNA reads as TGTGCCAGTAGTATCCGACTAGCGGCGTACAATGAGCAGTTCTTC. The variable domain in full, completed from reference TRBV19 and TRBJ2-1, reads DGGITQSPKYLFRKEGQNVTLSCEQNLNHDAMYWYRQDPGQGLRLIYYSQIVNDFQKGDIAEGYSVSREKKESFPLTVTSAQKNPTAFYLCASSIRLAAYNEQFFGPGTRLTVL.

This clone was observed a few times. The junction does not match germline at one end; this may be a read error. V and J are TRBV7-9 and TRBJ1-3; D gene unclear. The germline CDR1 and CDR2 sequences are SEHNR and FQNEAQ (reference sequence). This CDR3 contains 13 residues. The CDR3 DNA follows: TGTGCCAGCACCTTAGGGAGTGGAAACACCATATATTTT. This gives the protein CASTLGSGNTIYF.

The chain has TRBV2 and TRBJ1-1; TRBD1 aligns across 8 bases. V was clipped by 9 bases and J by 1 base; unmatched bases: 4. Per germline, CDR1 SNHLY and CDR2 FYNNEI. This CDR3 contains 13 residues. The CDR3 sequence: CASRQGSNTEAFF. Here the CDR3 DNA reads TGTGCCAGTAGACAGGGGTCGAACACTGAAGCTTTCTTT.

This chain joins TRBV5-1 and TRBJ2-3, with D possibly being TRBD2 (6 bases). V was cut by 1 base and J by 2 bases, with 11 bases left in between. Per germline, CDR1 SGHRS and CDR2 YFSETQ. The CDR3 is 15 amino acids. The CDR3: CASSLSGTFTDTQYF. The CDR3, as DNA: TGCGCCAGCAGCTTGAGTGGGACTTTCACAGATACGCAGTATTTT.

This chain connects TRBV7-2 to TRBJ1-2; 8 nucleotides agree with TRBD1. V shed 0 bases, J shed 8 bases, and the junction held 5 bases outside the gene matches. This CDR3 comprises 14 residues. The germline V gene has CDR1 SGHTA and CDR2 FQGNSA. CDR3 DNA sequence: TGTGCCAGCAGCTTAGCGAGGACAGGGCTAGGCTACACCTTC. It translates to CASSLARTGLGYTF.

The chain employs TRBV28 and TRBJ1-5; D gene uncertain. The V end lost 3 bases, the J end lost 5 bases, and 8 bases lay between the germline ends. This CDR3 has 13 amino acids. Germline values: CDR1 MDHEN, CDR2 SYDVKM. DNA of the CDR3: TGTGCCAGCAGTTTCGGGGTTCATCAGCCCCAGCATTTT. This encodes CASSFGVHQPQHF.

This chain joins TRBV12-5 and TRBJ1-1; 7 bases map to TRBD1. CDR1 and CDR2 from the germline V gene are LGHNT and FRNRAP. Germline trimming cut 0 bases from V and 0 bases from J; bases unmatched to any gene: 4. This CDR3 comprises 16 residues. The DNA of the CDR3 is TGTGCTAGTGGTTTGGTACAGGGGCTAATGAACACTGAAGCTTTCTTT. It encodes CASGLVQGLMNTEAFF.

The chain combines TRBV12-3 or TRBV12-4 with TRBJ2-2, with D tentatively TRBD2 (5 bases). V was cut by 5 bases and J by 5 bases, with 6 bases left in between. CDR3 length: 12 residues. CDR3 coding DNA: TGTGCCAGCAGTGAGGGAACCGGGGAGCTGTTTTTT. As protein: CASSEGTGELFF.

As to this clone: Other nucleotide sequences from this sample produce the same CDR3. This rearrangement joins TRBV30 to TRBJ2-5; D unclear. The CDR3 is made up of 11 amino acids. The germline V and J ends were trimmed by 3 bases and 2 bases, with 4 bases remaining between them. Germline CDR1 and CDR2: GTSNPN and SVGIG (reference sequence). The CDR3, as DNA: TGTGCCTGGAGGAGGCAAGAGACCCAGTACTTC. It is translated as CAWRRQETQYF.

This chain connects TRBV5-6 to TRBJ1-2; TRBD1 matches at 12 bases. Germline V gene sequence: CDR1 SGHDT, CDR2 YYEEEE. The length of the CDR3 is 14 residues. Trimming removed 0 bases from V and 6 bases from J; junction bases left unmatched: 0. Here the CDR3 reads CASSLGDRGHGYTF. In DNA, the CDR3 is TGTGCCAGCAGCTTGGGGGACAGGGGGCATGGCTACACCTTC.

The V call is TRBV5-4, the J call TRBJ2-5; no reliable D call. CDR1 is SGHNT, CDR2 YYREEE, per germline (reference sequence). The V end was cut by 3 bases, the J end by 2 bases, with 2 bases between. This CDR3 is built from 11 residues. The chain's CDR3 is CASSSQETQYF. CDR3 nucleotides: TGTGCCAGCAGCTCACAAGAGACCCAGTACTTC.

The chain uses TRBV24-1 and TRBJ2-5; TRBD2 aligns across 9 bases. V lost 6 bases to trimming and J lost 4 bases; unmatched junction nucleotides: 11. This CDR3 region has 16 residues. CDR1 KGHDR and CDR2 SFDVKD come from the germline V gene. As DNA, the CDR3 is TGTGCCACCAGTTATGCCAGGGCGGGGGGGCGAGAGACCCAGTACTTC. This encodes CATSYARAGGRETQYF.

The chain carries TRBV10-1 and TRBJ1-5, with no clear D. V lost 0 bases and J lost 11, with 11 bases in between. The germline gives CDR1 WNHNN, CDR2 SYGVQD (reference sequence). This CDR3 has 13 residues. This chain's CDR3 is CASSESTAGSQHF. As DNA, the CDR3 is TGCGCCAGCAGTGAGTCGACGGCGGGATCCCAGCATTTT.

This chain uses TRBV9 with TRBJ1-2, with no clear D. Germline CDR1 and CDR2: SGDLS and YYNGEE. The germline V and J ends were trimmed by 1 base and 2 bases, with 12 bases remaining between them. The length of the CDR3 is 15 residues. The CDR3 spells CASSVNDYSNYGYTF. The CDR3 coding sequence is TGTGCCAGCAGCGTAAATGACTATTCCAACTATGGCTACACCTTC.

In its sample, this clone was seen once. The J gene is TRBJ2-3, the V gene TRBV2, with 7 bases fitting TRBD2. The CDR3 is 15 amino acids. V lost 5 bases to trimming and J lost 0 bases; unmatched junction nucleotides: 5. CDR1 and CDR2 (germline): SNHLY, FYNNEI. The CDR3 here is CASSFTGGSTDTQYF. The CDR3 region has the DNA TGTGCCAGCAGTTTCACCGGGGGGAGCACAGATACGCAGTATTTT.